The rows below give T cell receptor beta chains drawn from one sample of a study of OX40 agonist ivuxolimab in advanced cancers. Sequenced by immunoSEQ multiplex PCR; TCRdb stores in-frame clones only, minus some. The sample holds about 90,000 clones, more than 80% seen once. Material: CD4+ or CD8+ T cells sorted from blood, obtained in a trial of the OX40 agonist ivuxolimab. These receptors were obtained from an adult with an advanced solid tumor such as melanoma, head and neck, liver or kidney cancer. CDR3s include the opening cysteine and the closing phenylalanine or tryptophan. A D gene is named only where the DNA matches it firmly.

j_call | d_call | v_call | cdr3_nt | cdr3_aa
TRBJ2-1 | NA | TRBV19 | TGTGCCAGTAGTCCAACTACGCAAGTGGCCGATGAGCAGTTCTTC | CASSPTTQVADEQFF
TRBJ1-3 | NA | TRBV7-2 | TGTGCCAGCAGCTTAGATGGCAGCCTGGCGGACACCATATATTTT | CASSLDGSLADTIYF
TRBJ2-7 | TRBD2 | TRBV5-1 | TGCGCCAGCAGCCGGGGGCTAGCGGGAGCCTACGAGCAGTACTTC | CASSRGLAGAYEQYF
TRBJ1-1 | NA | TRBV15 | TGTGCCACCAGCAGAGACCCTGGACTGAACACTGAAGCTTTCTTT | CATSRDPGLNTEAFF
TRBJ2-5 | NA | TRBV5-1 | TGCGCCAGCAGCTTGGATGTTGCAGAGACCCAGTACTTC | CASSLDVAETQYF
TRBJ1-6 | TRBD1 | TRBV10-3 | TGTGCCATCGGGCGGACAGGGTCCAATTCACCCCTCCACTTT | CAIGRTGSNSPLHF
TRBJ2-7 | TRBD2 | TRBV6-5 | TGTGCCAGCAGTTACTCGCCGCGGGAGAGCTACGAGCAGTACTTC | CASSYSPRESYEQYF
TRBJ1-5 | TRBD1 | TRBV5-1 | TGCGCCAGCAGCCAGGGGACAGGGAATCAGCCCCAGCATTTT | CASSQGTGNQPQHF
TRBJ1-2 | NA | TRBV28 | TGTGCCAGCACTCTCCCGGTCGGTAGCTATGGCTACACCTTC | CASTLPVGSYGYTF
TRBJ1-1 | NA | TRBV7-9 | TGTGCCAGCAGCTTCGATGGGGGAGGGAACACTGAAGCTTTCTTT | CASSFDGGGNTEAFF